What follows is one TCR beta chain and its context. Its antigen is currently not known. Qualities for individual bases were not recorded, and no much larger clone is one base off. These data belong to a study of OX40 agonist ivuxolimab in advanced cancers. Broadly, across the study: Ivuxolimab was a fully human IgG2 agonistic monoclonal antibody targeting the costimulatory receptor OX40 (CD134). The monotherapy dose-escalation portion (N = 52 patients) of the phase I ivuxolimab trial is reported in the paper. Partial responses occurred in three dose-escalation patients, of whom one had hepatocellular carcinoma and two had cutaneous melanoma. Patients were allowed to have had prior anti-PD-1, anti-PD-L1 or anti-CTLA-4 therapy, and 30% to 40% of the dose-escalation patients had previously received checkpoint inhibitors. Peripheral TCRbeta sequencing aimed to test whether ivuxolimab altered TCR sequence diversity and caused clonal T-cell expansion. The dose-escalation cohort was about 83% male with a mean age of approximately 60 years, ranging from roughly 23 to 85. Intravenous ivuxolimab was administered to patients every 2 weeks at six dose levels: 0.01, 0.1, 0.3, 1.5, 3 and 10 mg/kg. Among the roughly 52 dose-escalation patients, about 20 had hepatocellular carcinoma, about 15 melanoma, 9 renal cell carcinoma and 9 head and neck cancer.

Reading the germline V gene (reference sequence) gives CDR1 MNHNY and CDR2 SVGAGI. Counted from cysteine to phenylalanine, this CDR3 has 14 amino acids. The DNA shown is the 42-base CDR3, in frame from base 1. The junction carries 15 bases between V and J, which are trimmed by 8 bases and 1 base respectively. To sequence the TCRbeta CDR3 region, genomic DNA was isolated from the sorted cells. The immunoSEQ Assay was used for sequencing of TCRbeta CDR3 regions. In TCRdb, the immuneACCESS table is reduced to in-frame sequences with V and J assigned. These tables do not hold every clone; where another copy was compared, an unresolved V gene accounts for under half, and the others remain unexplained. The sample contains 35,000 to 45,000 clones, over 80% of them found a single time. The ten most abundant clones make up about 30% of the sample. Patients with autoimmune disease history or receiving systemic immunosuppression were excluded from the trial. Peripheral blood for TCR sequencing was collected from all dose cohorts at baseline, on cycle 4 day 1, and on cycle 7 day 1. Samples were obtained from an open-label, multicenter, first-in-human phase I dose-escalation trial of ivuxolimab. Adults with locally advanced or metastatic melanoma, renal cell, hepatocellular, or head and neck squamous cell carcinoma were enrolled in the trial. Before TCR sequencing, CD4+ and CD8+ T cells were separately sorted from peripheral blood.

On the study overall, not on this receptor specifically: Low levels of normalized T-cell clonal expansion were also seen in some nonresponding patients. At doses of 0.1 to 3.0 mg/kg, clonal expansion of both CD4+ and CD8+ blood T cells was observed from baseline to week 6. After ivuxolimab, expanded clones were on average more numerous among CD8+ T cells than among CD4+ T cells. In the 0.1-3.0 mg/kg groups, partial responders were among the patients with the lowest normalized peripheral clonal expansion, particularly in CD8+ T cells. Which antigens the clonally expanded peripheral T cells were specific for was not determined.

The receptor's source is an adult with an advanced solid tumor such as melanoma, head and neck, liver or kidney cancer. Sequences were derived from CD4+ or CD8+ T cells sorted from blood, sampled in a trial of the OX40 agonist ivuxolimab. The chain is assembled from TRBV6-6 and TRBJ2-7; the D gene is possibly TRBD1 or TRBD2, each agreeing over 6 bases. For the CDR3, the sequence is CASGGKGGSYEQYF. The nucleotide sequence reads TGTGCCAGCGGAGGGAAGGGGGGATCCTACGAGCAGTACTTC.